This T cell receptor (beta chain) was identified in a study of T cell responses to AZD1222 COVID-19 vaccine. Study background: Second-dose intervals near 4 or 12 weeks were combined.

Method: immunoSEQ multiplex PCR; TCRdb's copy keeps in-frame clones and lacks some. The repertoire consists of about 93,000 clones, with about 86% occurring once and the leading ten covering roughly 6.5%. The study's findings and limits: Mostly white British, mostly female donors; authors suggested clonal diversity may be underestimated. Without day 14 samples, only post-peak T cell repertoires were studied.

A word on this clone: The target antigen is unknown.

V gave up 5 bases and J gave up 4 bases, with 11 bases separating them. Germline CDR1 reads MGHDK; CDR2 reads SYGVNS. There are 13 residues in the CDR3. The material sequenced was peripheral blood, taken on day 0 of AZD1222 vaccination. The clonotype comes from an adult in good health. The chain recombines TRBV25-1 with TRBJ1-1; no firm D call. Here the CDR3 DNA reads TGTGCCAGCAGTTTTTCAGTCCTCACTGAAGCTTTCTTT. Residues: CASSFSVLTEAFF.